Listed below are T cell receptor beta chains from one sample, sequenced in a study of blood T cell repertoires in COVID-19. This table comes from immunoSEQ multiplex PCR, and its TCRdb copy is limited to in-frame clones, with some not included. Among under 50,000 clones listed, about 88% were seen once. Sequenced sample: peripheral blood. All receptors derive from a man aged 50 or older with active COVID-19. Each CDR3 is given with its conserved first and last residue. The D gene is left open where the match is weak. Some rows mark clone size as missing; the rest say once, few, many or name a class of expanded clone.

D	size	J	V	DNA	CDR3
-	-	TRBJ1-1	TRBV6-4	TGTGCCAGCTCGGCGAGGATGAACACTGAAGCTTTCTTT	CASSARMNTEAFF
TRBD1	-	TRBJ2-7	TRBV18	TGTGCCAGCTCACCTCCCGGACAGGGCGGCCACGAGCAGTACTTC	CASSPPGQGGHEQYF
TRBD1	-	TRBJ2-3	TRBV28	TGTGCCAGCAGCCGGGGACAGGGGGCCCGCCGCGATACGCAGTATTTT	CASSRGQGARRDTQYF
TRBD1	few	TRBJ2-7	TRBV28	TGTGCCAGCAGCACAGCCGGGACAGGGAGGCACGAGCAGTACTTC	CASSTAGTGRHEQYF
TRBD1	-	TRBJ1-3	TRBV3-1/TRBV3-2	TGTGCCAGCAGCCAGCGTGACAGGGGGTTTGGAAACACCATATATTTT	CASSQRDRGFGNTIYF
-	-	TRBJ2-3	TRBV27	TGTGCCAGCAGTTTATTAGCGGCCACAGATACGCAGTATTTT	CASSLLAATDTQYF
-	-	TRBJ1-6	TRBV28	TGTGCCAGCAGTTTAGGGCGCCGACCACCCCTCCACTTT	CASSLGRRPPLHF
-	-	TRBJ1-2	TRBV6-4	TGTGCCAGCTCCGTGGACGGAGGCGACTATGGCTACACCTTC	CASSVDGGDYGYTF
-	-	TRBJ1-5	TRBV12-3/TRBV12-4	TGTGCCAGCACCTGGGGGGGCAATCAGCCCCAGCATTTT	CASTWGGNQPQHF
TRBD1	-	TRBJ2-5	TRBV9	TGTGCCAGCAGCGCCGGGACAGGGGGCGAAGAGACCCAGTACTTC	CASSAGTGGEETQYF
-	-	TRBJ1-2	TRBV6-5	TGTGCCAGCAACGAAGGGGGGGCCTATGGCTACACCTTC	CASNEGGAYGYTF
-	-	TRBJ2-7	TRBV5-1	TGCGCCAGCAGCGAACAGGGCCCGGGGTACGAGCAGTACTTC	CASSEQGPGYEQYF
-	-	TRBJ2-1	TRBV3-1/TRBV3-2	TGTGCCAGCAGCCAAGGAGTTTATGAGCAGTTCTTC	CASSQGVYEQFF
-	-	TRBJ2-3	TRBV29-1	TGCAGCGTAGCACAGGGATCGATGCAGTATTTT	CSVAQGSMQYF
TRBD2	once	TRBJ2-7	TRBV3-1/TRBV3-2	TGTGCCAGCAGCCAAGTCGCGGGGGGGAGGTACGAGCAGTACTTC	CASSQVAGGRYEQYF
TRBD1	-	TRBJ1-5	TRBV2	TGTGCCAGCAGTGAAGAGACAGGGAGAGGTCCCCAGCATTTT	CASSEETGRGPQHF
TRBD1	-	TRBJ1-1	TRBV3-1/TRBV3-2	TGTGCCAGTAAACAGGGGGCGAACACTGAAGCTTTCTTT	CASKQGANTEAFF
-	-	TRBJ2-3	TRBV19	TGTGCCAGTAGTATGGGGACATACTCTAGCACAGATACGCAGTATTTT	CASSMGTYSSTDTQYF
-	-	TRBJ1-2	TRBV6-1	TGTGCCAGCAGTGAACTCTTCGGGGGAGGTAGTGGCTACACCTTC	CASSELFGGGSGYTF
-	few	TRBJ1-2	TRBV13	TGTGCCAGCAGCTTACGGGACACAAACTATGGCTACACCTTC	CASSLRDTNYGYTF
TRBD1	-	TRBJ1-1	TRBV5-1	TGCGCCAGCAGCGGACAGGGGGCGGACACTGAAGCTTTCTTT	CASSGQGADTEAFF
TRBD2	-	TRBJ2-2	TRBV11-2	TGTGCCAGCAGCCCTCTACGACTAGCCACCGGGGAGCTGTTTTTT	CASSPLRLATGELFF
-	-	TRBJ1-1	TRBV13	TGTGCCAGCAGCGGCTTGAACGGGGGGACAAGAGGCACTGAAGCTTTCTTT	CASSGLNGGTRGTEAFF
TRBD1	-	TRBJ1-5	TRBV19	TGTGCCAGTAGTATACTACAGGGGGTTAGCAATCAGCCCCAGCATTTT	CASSILQGVSNQPQHF
TRBD2	-	TRBJ2-1	TRBV5-1	TGCGCCAGCAGCGAAGGACTAGCGGGGGTAAATGAGCAGTTCTTC	CASSEGLAGVNEQFF
TRBD1	medium-sized	TRBJ2-1	TRBV9	TGTGCCAGCAGCGTGAGAGGGCAGGGACAGAATGAGCAGTTCTTC	CASSVRGQGQNEQFF
-	-	TRBJ1-6	TRBV5-1	TGCGCCAGCAGCTCTAACAGGGTTTCCTCCTATAATTCACCCCTCCACTTT	CASSSNRVSSYNSPLHF
TRBD1	-	TRBJ2-3	TRBV4-3	TGCGCCAGCAGCCCCGGACAGGGAGAAGGCACAGATACGCAGTATTTT	CASSPGQGEGTDTQYF
-	-	TRBJ1-2	TRBV19	TGTGCCAGTAGTATTCGGGGAGCTGATGGCTACACCTTC	CASSIRGADGYTF
-	-	TRBJ2-3	TRBV7-9	TGTGCCAGCAGCAGGGGGCTAGCGGGCGCTAGCACAGATACGCAGTATTTT	CASSRGLAGASTDTQYF
-	-	TRBJ2-5	TRBV5-8	TGTGCCAGCAGCTTGGTCCTCCGGGGGGAGACCCAGTACTTC	CASSLVLRGETQYF
-	-	TRBJ2-1	TRBV11-1	TGTGCCAGCAGCTTTGAGAGTGGACTCCTATACAATGAGCAGTTCTTC	CASSFESGLLYNEQFF
TRBD2	once	TRBJ2-7	TRBV7-9	TGTGCCAGCGGGACTAGCGGGGCCCACGAGCAGTACTTC	CASGTSGAHEQYF
TRBD2	-	TRBJ2-7	TRBV4-1	TGCGCCAGCAGCCAAGATCTCCTAGCGGGCGAGCAGTACTTC	CASSQDLLAGEQYF
TRBD1	once	TRBJ2-7	TRBV9	TGTGCCAGCAGCGTAGCCCAGGGGGCTGACCACGAGCAGTACTTC	CASSVAQGADHEQYF
-	-	TRBJ1-5	TRBV27	TGTGCCAGCAGTTTAAACCACCAGGGCAATCAGCCCCAGCATTTT	CASSLNHQGNQPQHF
TRBD2	-	TRBJ2-7	TRBV28	TGTGCCAGCGAACAACTAGCGGGGGCCTACGAGCAGTACTTC	CASEQLAGAYEQYF
-	-	TRBJ2-3	TRBV7-6	TGTGCCAGCAGTTCACTAGCAACAGATACGCAGTATTTT	CASSSLATDTQYF
TRBD2	-	TRBJ2-1	TRBV6-6	TGTGCCAGCAGTCCTTCTAGCGGGGGGGCCGCCTACAATGAGCAGTTCTTC	CASSPSSGGAAYNEQFF
TRBD1	-	TRBJ1-5	TRBV6-1	TGTGCCAGCAGTGAAGCGGCAGGGGGCCAAGCGAATCAGCCCCAGCATTTT	CASSEAAGGQANQPQHF
-	-	TRBJ1-3	TRBV2	TGTGCCAGCAGTGGTAGTCAGGGGATTCGCTCTGGAAACACCATATATTTT	CASSGSQGIRSGNTIYF